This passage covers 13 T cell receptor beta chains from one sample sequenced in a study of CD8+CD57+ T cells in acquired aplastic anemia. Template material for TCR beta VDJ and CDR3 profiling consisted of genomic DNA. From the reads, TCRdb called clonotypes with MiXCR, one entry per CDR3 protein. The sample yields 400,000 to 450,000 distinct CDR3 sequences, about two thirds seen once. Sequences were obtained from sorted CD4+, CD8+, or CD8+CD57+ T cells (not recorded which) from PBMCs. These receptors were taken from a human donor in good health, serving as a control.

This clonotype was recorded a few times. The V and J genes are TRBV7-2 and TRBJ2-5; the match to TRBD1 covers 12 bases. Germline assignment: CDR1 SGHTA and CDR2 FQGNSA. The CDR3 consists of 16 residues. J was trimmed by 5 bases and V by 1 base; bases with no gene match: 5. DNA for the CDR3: TGTGCCAGCAGCTTAGGCTCCGGGACAGGGGGCGAGACCCAGTACTTC. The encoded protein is CASSLGSGTGGETQYF.

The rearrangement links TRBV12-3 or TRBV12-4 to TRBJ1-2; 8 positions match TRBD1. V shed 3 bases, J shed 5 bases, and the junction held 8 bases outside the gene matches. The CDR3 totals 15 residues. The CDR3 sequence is CASSFAPGQEYGYTF. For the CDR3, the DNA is TGTGCCAGCAGTTTCGCCCCGGGACAGGAATATGGCTACACCTTC.

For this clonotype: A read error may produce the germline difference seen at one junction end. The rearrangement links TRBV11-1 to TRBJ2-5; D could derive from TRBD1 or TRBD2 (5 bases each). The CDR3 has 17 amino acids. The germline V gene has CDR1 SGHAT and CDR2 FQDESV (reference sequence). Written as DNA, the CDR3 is TGTGCCAGCAGCCAAGAAGTTTCCGGGGCTTACCAAGAGGCCCAGTACTTC. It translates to CASSQEVSGAYQEAQYF.

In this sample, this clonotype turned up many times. CDR3 nucleotide sequence: TGCGCCCAAGTGGGGAGGAGGGACAGAGCTAACACCATATATTTT. It yields the protein CAQVGRRDRANTIYF. This chain joins TRBV10-1 and TRBJ1-3, with 7 bases aligning to TRBD1. V lost 11 bases and J lost 7; bases outside the gene matches: 17. This CDR3 has 15 amino acids. Germline CDR1 reads WNHNN; CDR2 reads SYGVQD (reference sequence).

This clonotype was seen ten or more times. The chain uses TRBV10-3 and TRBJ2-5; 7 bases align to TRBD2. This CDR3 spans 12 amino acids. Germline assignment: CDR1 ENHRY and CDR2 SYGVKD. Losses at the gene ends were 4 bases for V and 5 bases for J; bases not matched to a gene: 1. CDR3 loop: CAISGGGETQYF. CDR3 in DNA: TGTGCCATCAGTGGGGGAGGGGAGACCCAGTACTTC.

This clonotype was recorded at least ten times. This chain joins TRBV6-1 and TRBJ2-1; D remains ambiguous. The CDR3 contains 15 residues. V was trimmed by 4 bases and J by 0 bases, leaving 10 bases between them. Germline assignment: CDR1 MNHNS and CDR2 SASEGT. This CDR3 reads CASSVTWGSYNEQFF. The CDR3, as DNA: TGTGCCAGCAGTGTTACCTGGGGCTCCTACAATGAGCAGTTCTTC.

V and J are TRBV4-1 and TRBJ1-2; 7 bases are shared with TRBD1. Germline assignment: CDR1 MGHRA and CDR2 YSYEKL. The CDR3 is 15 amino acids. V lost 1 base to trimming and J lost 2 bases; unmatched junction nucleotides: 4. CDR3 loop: CASSQASQGNYGYTF. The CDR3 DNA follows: TGCGCCAGCAGCCAAGCATCACAGGGGAACTATGGCTACACCTTC.

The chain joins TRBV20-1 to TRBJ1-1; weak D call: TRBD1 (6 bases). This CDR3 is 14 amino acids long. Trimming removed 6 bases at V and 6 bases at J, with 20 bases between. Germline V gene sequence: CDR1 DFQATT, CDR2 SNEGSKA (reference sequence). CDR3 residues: CSAKQGHQPPEAFF. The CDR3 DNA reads TGCAGTGCCAAACAGGGCCATCAGCCCCCTGAAGCTTTCTTT.

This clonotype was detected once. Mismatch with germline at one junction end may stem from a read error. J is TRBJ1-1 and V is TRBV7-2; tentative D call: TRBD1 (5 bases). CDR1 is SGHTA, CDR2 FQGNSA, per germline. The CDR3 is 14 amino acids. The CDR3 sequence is CASSPGMREAHLQF. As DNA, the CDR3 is TGTGCCAGCAGCCCAGGGATGCGGGAAGCGCACCTACAATTT.

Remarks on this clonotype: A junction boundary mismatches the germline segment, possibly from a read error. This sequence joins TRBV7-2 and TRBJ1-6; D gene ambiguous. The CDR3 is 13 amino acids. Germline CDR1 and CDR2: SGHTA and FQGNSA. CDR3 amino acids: CASSYAHREPQHF. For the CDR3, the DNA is TGTGCCAGCAGCTACGCTCACCGGGAGCCCCAGCACTTC.

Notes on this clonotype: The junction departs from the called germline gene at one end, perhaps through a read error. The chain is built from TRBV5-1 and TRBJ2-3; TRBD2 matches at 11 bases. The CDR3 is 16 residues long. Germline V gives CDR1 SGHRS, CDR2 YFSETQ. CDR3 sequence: CASSISLAGGTDTQYF. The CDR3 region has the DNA TGTGCCAGCAGCATCTCACTAGCGGGGGGCACAGATACGCAGTATTTT.

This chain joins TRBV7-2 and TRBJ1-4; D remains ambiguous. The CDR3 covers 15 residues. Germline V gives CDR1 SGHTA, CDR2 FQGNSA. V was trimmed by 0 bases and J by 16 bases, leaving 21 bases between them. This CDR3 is CASSLAPPLYNEQFF. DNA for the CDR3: TGTGCCAGCAGCTTAGCCCCTCCCCTCTACAATGAGCAGTTTTTT.

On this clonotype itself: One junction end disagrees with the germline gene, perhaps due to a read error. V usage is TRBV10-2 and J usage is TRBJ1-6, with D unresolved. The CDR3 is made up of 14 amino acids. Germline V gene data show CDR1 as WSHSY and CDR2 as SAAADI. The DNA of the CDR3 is TGTGCCAGTAGTATCGACCCTGGTAATTCTCCCCTCCCCTTT. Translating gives CASSIDPGNSPLPF.